The present TCR beta chain was sequenced within a study of regulatory T cells in long-lasting Graves disease. This clonotype was counted ten times or more. A read error may account for a junction end that differs from germline. Time point here: newly diagnosed GD, antithyroid drugs for less than 3 months. From PBMCs, RNA was extracted and then used to make the TCR library. According to the study, TCR beta libraries were built with iRepertoire HTBI primers and CDR3-region Arm-PCR. TCRdb itself ran the multiplex PCR reads through MiXCR, one entry per CDR3 protein. The sample comprises about 380,000 distinct CDR3 sequences, roughly a sixth of which are singletons, and 20% to 25% rests with the top ten. This TCR was recovered from a female donor with Graves disease. The sequenced sample was peripheral blood mononuclear cells (PBMCs), obtained at new diagnosis, from a patient treated with antithyroid drugs.

CDR3 protein: CASSSGTDGTLNSGELFF. CDR3 in DNA: TGTGCCAGCAGTTCCGGGACGGACGGAACCCTTAACAGCGGGGAGCTGTTTTTT. The rearrangement joins TRBV6-2 or TRBV6-3 to TRBJ2-2; either TRBD1 or TRBD2 may supply D (5 bases each). Germline-derived CDR1 and CDR2 are MNHEY and SVGEGT. The CDR3 runs to 18 residues.